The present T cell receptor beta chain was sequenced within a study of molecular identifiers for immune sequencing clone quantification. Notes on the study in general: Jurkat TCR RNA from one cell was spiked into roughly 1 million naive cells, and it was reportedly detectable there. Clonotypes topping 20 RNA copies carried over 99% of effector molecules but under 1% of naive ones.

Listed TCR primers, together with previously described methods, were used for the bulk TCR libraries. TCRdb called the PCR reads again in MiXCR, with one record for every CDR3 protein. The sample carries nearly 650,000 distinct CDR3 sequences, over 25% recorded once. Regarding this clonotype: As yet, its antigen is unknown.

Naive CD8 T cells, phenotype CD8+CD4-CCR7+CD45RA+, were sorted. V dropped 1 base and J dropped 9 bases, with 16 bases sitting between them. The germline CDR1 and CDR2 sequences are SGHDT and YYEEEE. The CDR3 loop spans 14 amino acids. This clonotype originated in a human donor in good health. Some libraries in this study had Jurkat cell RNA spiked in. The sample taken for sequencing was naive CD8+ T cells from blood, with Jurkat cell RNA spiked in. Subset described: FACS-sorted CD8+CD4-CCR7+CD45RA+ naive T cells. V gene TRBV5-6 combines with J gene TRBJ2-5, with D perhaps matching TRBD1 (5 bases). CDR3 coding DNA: TGTGCCAGCAGCTTGAAGACAGACGGGTCGCCCCAGTACTTC. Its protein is CASSLKTDGSPQYF.